These 10 T cell receptor beta chains were all obtained from the same sample, sequenced in a study of blood T cell dynamics during melanoma immunotherapy. Repertoires were generated with immunoSEQ multiplex PCR, while TCRdb's copy carries only in-frame clones and drops some. The table includes 15,000 to 20,000 clones, roughly 92% detected once. The time point: pre-treatment baseline. Specimen: blood, collected from a patient treated with checkpoint blockade. The receptor source for this set is a human donor with melanoma.

This chain uses TRBV5-4 with TRBJ2-5; 9 nucleotides align to TRBD2. In germline, CDR1 is SGHNT, CDR2 YYREEE (reference sequence). V lost 1 base and J lost 2; bases outside the gene matches: 3. The CDR3 runs to 15 residues. The CDR3 is CASSLRLAGQETQYF. The CDR3 DNA reads as TGTGCCAGCAGCTTGAGGCTAGCGGGACAAGAGACCCAGTACTTC.

V and J are TRBV5-6 and TRBJ2-7; TRBD2 aligns across 7 bases. CDR1 is SGHDT and CDR2 is YYEEEE in the germline V gene. V dropped 0 bases and J dropped 3; count of bases not matched to a gene: 0. This CDR3 contains 13 residues. The CDR3 DNA follows: TGTGCCAGCAGCTTGGGGGAGGGCTACGAGCAGTACTTC. Protein: CASSLGEGYEQYF.

This chain connects TRBV7-2 to TRBJ1-5, with unresolved D. Trimming cost V 1 base and J 6 bases, with 10 bases left between them. The germline V gene encodes CDR1 SGHTA and CDR2 FQGNSA. This CDR3 contains 14 residues. CDR3 sequence reads: CASSLDSGIQPQHF. CDR3 sequence (DNA): TGTGCCAGCAGCTTAGATTCTGGGATTCAGCCCCAGCATTTT.

This clone has a handful of counts. The chain couples TRBV13 to TRBJ2-7; D unclear. V lost 0 bases and J lost 5, with 14 bases in between. Germline V CDR1 and CDR2: PRHDT, FYEKMQ (reference sequence). The CDR3 runs 15 residues. The CDR3 DNA follows: TGTGCCAGCAGCTTAGGTATAAGGGATCGGGACGAGCAGTACTTC. It codes for CASSLGIRDRDEQYF.

This chain uses TRBV14 with TRBJ2-3; TRBD2 matches 8 bases. The CDR3 sequence is 19 residues long. With V trimmed by 0 bases and J by 2 bases, 13 bases remained unmatched. In germline, CDR1 is SGHDN, CDR2 FVKESK. CDR3 nucleotide sequence: TGTGCCAGCAGCCAAGAACTATTGGGCGGGGGGCGCTCCACAGATACGCAGTATTTT. Encoded protein: CASSQELLGGGRSTDTQYF.

This chain connects TRBV4-1 to TRBJ2-1; D not certain. The CDR3 extends over 14 amino acids. Trimming shortened V by 5 bases and J by 0 bases, and 8 bases separated the two germline ends. From germline, CDR1 is MGHRA and CDR2 YSYEKL. CDR3 region: CASSDRASYNEQFF. The CDR3 nucleotides are TGCGCCAGCAGCGACCGGGCCTCCTACAATGAGCAGTTCTTC.

This chain links TRBV15 with TRBJ2-1, with D unresolved. Trimming took 0 bases from V and 6 from J, leaving 18 bases between them. The CDR3 is made up of 17 amino acids. Germline-derived CDR1 and CDR2 are LNHNV and YYDKDF (reference sequence). CDR3 DNA: TGTGCCACCAGCAGAGATCTAGGGCAGCCCTACGGCAATGAGCAGTTCTTC. Translation gives CATSRDLGQPYGNEQFF.

This rearrangement joins TRBV6-5 to TRBJ1-6; D perhaps matches TRBD1 (6 bases). The CDR3 covers 16 residues. CDR1 and CDR2 (germline): MNHEY, SVGAGI. V lost 4 bases and J 7 bases, leaving 17 bases between the germline ends. CDR3 protein: CASSFRGQGTNSPLHF. Written as DNA, the CDR3 is TGTGCCAGCAGTTTCAGGGGCCAGGGGACGAATTCACCCCTCCACTTT.

This chain joins TRBV5-1 and TRBJ1-2, with D unclear. The CDR3 extends over 14 amino acids. Germline values: CDR1 SGHRS, CDR2 YFSETQ. V lost 4 bases, J lost 2 bases, and 12 bases lay in between. CDR3 in DNA: TGCGCCAGCAGCAGTGGAAGAGAGAACTATGGCTACACCTTC. Its translation: CASSSGRENYGYTF.

This chain uses TRBV5-6 with TRBJ1-2; 8 bases align to TRBD1. Losses at the gene ends were 4 bases for V and 4 bases for J; bases not matched to a gene: 9. There are 15 residues in the CDR3. The germline V gene has CDR1 SGHDT and CDR2 YYEEEE. CDR3 loop: CASSVGQANLYGYTF. The CDR3 bases are TGTGCCAGCAGCGTGGGACAGGCAAACCTCTATGGCTACACCTTC.